This T cell receptor beta chain emerged from a study of T-cell memory formation after mild COVID-19. Study information: Largely, the TCR clusters proved donor specific.

After 5'RACE with constant-segment primers, TCR alpha and TCR beta cDNA libraries carrying sample barcodes and UMIs were obtained. TCRdb processed the 5' RACE reads anew with MiXCR; each CDR3 protein has one entry. The data contain tens of thousands of distinct CDR3 sequences, roughly a sixth of them seen just once; the ten biggest clones take up 25% to 35%. The length of the CDR3 is 13 residues. The V end was cut by 3 bases, the J end by 13 bases, with 13 bases between. CDR1 is ENHRY, CDR2 SYGVKD, per germline. The sample holds a few counts of this clonotype. Antigen specificity is unknown. Study outcomes and limitations: Contracting clones from day 15 to 85 showed balanced CD4/CD8; later expanders favored CD4+. Contracting clones localized mainly to CM and EM when CD4+ and mainly to EMRA when CD8+.

The clonotype comes from an adult woman who had mild COVID-19 (a few samples of this study predate the infection). Cell type and time point are not known. Sequenced sample: PBMCs or a T cell subset sorted from them (not recorded which). The chain joins TRBV10-3 to TRBJ1-6; the D gene is possibly TRBD1 (5 bases). The CDR3, as DNA: TGTGCCATCAGTGAACCTGAAAGGGACCCCCTCCACTTT. It is translated as CAISEPERDPLHF.